The 9 T cell receptor beta chains presented below share a single source sample, sequenced in a study of blood T cell repertoires in COVID-19. The method was immunoSEQ multiplex PCR; TCRdb's version includes in-frame clones alone and lacks a portion of them. The table lists about 88,000 clones, 88% of them singletons. The sample taken for sequencing was peripheral blood. The origin of the receptors is an older man with acute or convalescent COVID-19.

The chain uses TRBV10-3 and TRBJ1-5, with unresolved D. The germline V and J ends were trimmed by 5 bases and 2 bases, with 13 bases remaining between them. This CDR3 region has 15 residues. CDR1 and CDR2 (germline): ENHRY, SYGVKD. CDR3 in DNA: TGTGCCATCAGTCGGAGCTCCAACGGCAATCAGCCCCAGCATTTT. It specifies CAISRSSNGNQPQHF.

This clone was seen a handful of times. The J gene is TRBJ2-7, the V gene TRBV24-1, with D uncertain. The germline V and J ends were trimmed by 0 bases and 0 bases, with 5 bases remaining between them. This CDR3 has 14 residues. CDR1 and CDR2 (germline): KGHDR, SFDVKD. The CDR3 bases are TGTGCCACCAGTGATTTGGGGCACTCCTACGAGCAGTACTTC. Amino acids: CATSDLGHSYEQYF.

J is TRBJ2-3 and V is TRBV10-3; TRBD2 is a possible D gene (7 bases). The germline gives CDR1 ENHRY, CDR2 SYGVKD. The CDR3 spans 15 residues. Deletions cut 0 bases from V and 3 bases from J, with 10 bases between. The CDR3 loop reads CAISESRGRTDTQYF. The DNA of the CDR3 is TGTGCCATCAGTGAGTCGCGGGGGCGGACAGATACGCAGTATTTT.

The chain employs TRBV5-5 and TRBJ1-2; perhaps TRBD1 as D (5 bases). CDR3 length equals 13 residues. Germline CDR1 and CDR2: SGHKS and YYEKEE (reference sequence). Between the trimmed V and J ends, which lost 4 bases and 2 bases, there was a span of 9 bases. This CDR3 is CASSTTENYGYTF. The CDR3 nucleotides read TGTGCCAGCAGCACGACAGAGAACTATGGCTACACCTTC.

The CDR3 DNA follows: TGTGCCAGTACCGTTGGACAGGGGGCTGGTGAAAAACTGTTTTTT. Protein: CASTVGQGAGEKLFF. The rearrangement links TRBV19 to TRBJ1-4; 11 nucleotides match TRBD1. Germline CDR1 and CDR2: LNHDA and SQIVND (reference sequence). After removal of 7 bases from V and 7 bases from J, the junction contained 8 bases not matched to a gene. The CDR3 has 15 amino acids.

The chain uses TRBV6-6 and TRBJ1-4; D is undetermined. Germline CDR1 and CDR2: MNHNY and SVGAGI (reference sequence). V was trimmed by 3 bases and J by 2 bases, leaving 7 bases between them. The CDR3 sequence is 14 residues long. The CDR3 coding sequence is TGTGCCAGCAGTTATTACGAGACTAATGAAAAACTGTTTTTT. Protein: CASSYYETNEKLFF.

The chain employs TRBV19 and TRBJ1-5; 9 nucleotides match TRBD1. In germline, CDR1 is LNHDA, CDR2 SQIVND (reference sequence). The CDR3 covers 14 residues. V lost 5 bases to trimming and J lost 5 bases; unmatched junction nucleotides: 4. CDR3 region: CASSPGQGYQPQHF. Written as DNA, the CDR3 is TGTGCCAGTAGTCCAGGACAGGGGTATCAGCCCCAGCATTTT.

This clone was seen only a few times. This rearrangement joins TRBV7-2 to TRBJ1-1; perhaps TRBD1 as D (5 bases). The CDR3 sequence is 13 residues long. V was trimmed by 5 bases and J by 8 bases, leaving 15 bases between them. Germline-derived CDR1 and CDR2 are SGHTA and FQGNSA. The CDR3 DNA reads TGTGCCAGCAGCCCCGGGGGGGGTTCCGAAGCTTTCTTT. Its translation is CASSPGGGSEAFF.

The chain couples TRBV6-1 to TRBJ1-6, with no clear D. The V gene lost 1 base and the J gene lost 8 bases, with 12 bases spanning the gap. In germline, CDR1 is MNHNS, CDR2 SASEGT. The CDR3 spans 15 residues. The CDR3 DNA reads as TGTGCCAGCAGTGAAGGTGGAGGGAATGATTCACCCCTCCACTTT. Amino acid sequence: CASSEGGGNDSPLHF.